This TCR beta chain emerged from a study of T cells in Graves' hyperthyroidism and ophthalmopathy. Broader study findings: The model predicted ophthalmopathy a median approximately six months before onset. Most clonotypes that expanded in the thyroid above 0.001 also showed up in blood.

Researchers amplified the TCR beta CDR3 regions from RNA transcripts. RT-PCR in the first round (using the HTBI primer set) targeted the TCR CDR3. TCRdb recomputed calls from the multiplex PCR reads with MiXCR, one row per CDR3 protein. The sample lists some 560,000 distinct CDR3 sequences; around 16% were seen once. The diagnoses drew upon clinical symptoms, serum thyroxine and TRAb, thyroid ultrasound and orbital computed tomography. This clonotype was observed at least ten times. Its matching antigen is unknown. Trimming pared 6 bases from V and 2 bases from J, leaving 17 bases between. This CDR3 region has 16 residues. The V gene's germline CDR1 is MNHEY and CDR2 SMNVEV (reference sequence).

Specimen: blood. The source of this sequence is a woman aged 25 to 39 with Graves' hyperthyroidism. V usage is TRBV27 and J usage is TRBJ2-1; tentatively, D is TRBD1 (6 bases). The CDR3 here is CASSKWTALTYNEQFF. CDR3 nucleotide sequence: TGTGCCAGCAGCAAGTGGACAGCCCTTACCTACAATGAGCAGTTCTTC.